The sequence of this T cell receptor beta chain was determined in a study of Ad26.COV2.S vaccination and SARS-CoV-2 variants. Study-wide background: Dosing was one shot or two shots 56 days apart.

Findings of the study overall: Substantial breadth was reported for post-vaccination spike-specific CD8+ and CD4+ T cells. Breadth and depth estimates from TCRs may understate total T cell responses. People given the vaccine had a wider spike-specific TCR breadth than placebo recipients did.

The method was immunoSEQ multiplex PCR; TCRdb's version includes in-frame clones alone and lacks a portion of them. The sample lists 380,000 or so clones; around 88% were seen once. The treatment is: roughly 20 received Ad26.COV2.S at low or high dose, single or two shots; roughly 5 received placebo; per-sample allocation not given. It was on day 63 after the first vaccine or placebo injection that samples were taken. Germline V CDR1 and CDR2: LNHNV, YYDKDF (reference sequence). V gave up 1 base and J gave up 3 bases, with 12 bases separating them. This CDR3 spans 15 amino acids. Remarks on this clone: The antigen is not known.

The TCR originated in a person between 18 and 65 years old who received the Ad26.COV2.S COVID-19 vaccine or a placebo. The source material was peripheral blood, sampled in a trial of Ad26.COV2.S vaccine versus placebo. The rearrangement joins TRBV15 to TRBJ1-1; the D gene is possibly TRBD1 (5 bases). CDR3 in DNA: TGTGCCACCAGCAGAGTACCGGGGGTTTACACTGAAGCTTTCTTT. It translates to CATSRVPGVYTEAFF.